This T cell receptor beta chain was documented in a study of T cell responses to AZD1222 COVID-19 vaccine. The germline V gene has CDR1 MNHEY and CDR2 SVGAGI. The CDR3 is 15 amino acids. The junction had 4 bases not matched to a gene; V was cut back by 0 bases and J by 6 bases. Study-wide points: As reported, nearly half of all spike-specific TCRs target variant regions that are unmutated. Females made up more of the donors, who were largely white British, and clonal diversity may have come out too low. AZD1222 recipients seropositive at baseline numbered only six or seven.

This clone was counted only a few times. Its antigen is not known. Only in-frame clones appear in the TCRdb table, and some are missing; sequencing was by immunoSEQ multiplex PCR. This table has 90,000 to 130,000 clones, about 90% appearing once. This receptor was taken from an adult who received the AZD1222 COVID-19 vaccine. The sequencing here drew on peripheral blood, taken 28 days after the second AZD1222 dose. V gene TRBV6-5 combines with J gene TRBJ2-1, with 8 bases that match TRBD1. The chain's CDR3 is CASSYSGQGANEQFF. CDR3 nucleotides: TGTGCCAGCAGTTACTCGGGGCAGGGGGCCAATGAGCAGTTCTTC.